This entry is about one T cell receptor (beta chain). There is no known antigen for this receptor. Base qualities are not provided; no much larger clone lies one nucleotide away. At the junction V is shortened by 1 base and J by 2 bases, with 14 bases in between. The germline V gene supplies CDR1 KGHDR and CDR2 SFDVKD. The CDR3 sequence holds 17 residues, the cysteine and phenylalanine included. The kept DNA is CDR3 alone, 51 bases in frame from the first base. In the prospective study, participants were about 18 to 100 years old, resided in approximately 22 geographic areas of the United States, and were enrolled through a virtual design. In the prospective study, cohorts were assigned on the basis of participant-reported clinical history obtained from a screening survey and a study questionnaire. ImmuneRACE Cohort 3 recovered participants were defined by two consecutive negative NP/OP PCR tests, healthcare professional clearance, or symptom resolution. Mobile phlebotomists in the prospective study collected whole blood, serum and a nasopharyngeal or oropharyngeal swab from every participant. Over an approximately 2-month period, participants in the prospective study had the option of providing additional blood draws and questionnaires. Prospective study blood samples were shipped either frozen or at room temperature before DNA extraction.

The data are from a study of blood T cell repertoires in COVID-19 (dated by TCRdb to 2018 to 2021). Background on the whole study: Samples from collaborators originated in the United States, Italy and Spain and spanned both the acute and convalescent phases of COVID-19. The material from the prospective study consisted of cDNA or gDNA derived from T cells, B-cell-depleted T cells, or PBMCs. Deeply sampled blood TCRbeta repertoires from subjects exposed to, actively infected with, or recovered from COVID-19 were included in the dataset. The repertoires were released in a freely available public database intended as a resource for research on the immune response to SARS-CoV-2. Samples were obtained from the ongoing ImmuneRACE study (first 160 participants) and from 1,000 to 1,500 subjects provided by 6 global collaborators. Sample metadata almost always included a de-identified subject ID, COVID-19 status, age in years and sex. Where HLA class I and class II types were available, the types were taken from metadata supplied by the sample provider, not from assay-based typing.

TCRbeta CDR3 regions were amplified from genomic DNA using the immunoSEQ Assay, a bias-controlled multiplex PCR. The original pipeline was this. Within the assay, amplification of reference gene primers was used to estimate how many nucleated cells each sample contained. Sequence reads were collapsed and filtered to measure the absolute abundance of every unique TCRbeta CDR3 rearrangement. For each sample, productive Simpson clonality was calculated by taking the square root of Simpson's diversity index across productive rearrangements. TCRdb limited this immuneACCESS table to in-frame rearrangements with V and J called. A share of clones is missing; checked studies link under half to unresolved V genes, and the rest is unexplained. V, J and clone size are those of that table, while D and trimming were read from the DNA. A total of fewer than 450,000 clones appear in this sample, 90% of them only once. The top ten hold 0.6% to 0.7% of the sample.

Overall study results and their limits: The quantity of clinical and demographic metadata differed by source and by participant and was supplied without curation.

The sequence came from a man aged 18 to 29 who had recovered from COVID-19. The chain joins TRBV24-1 to TRBJ1-3; the D gene is perhaps TRBD1, from 6 matching bases. Sequencing used PBMCs or T cells enriched from blood (not recorded which). The DNA is as follows: TGTGCCACCAGTGATTTACCCCAGGGGCGGCCTGGAAACACCATATATTTT. Protein translation: CATSDLPQGRPGNTIYF.